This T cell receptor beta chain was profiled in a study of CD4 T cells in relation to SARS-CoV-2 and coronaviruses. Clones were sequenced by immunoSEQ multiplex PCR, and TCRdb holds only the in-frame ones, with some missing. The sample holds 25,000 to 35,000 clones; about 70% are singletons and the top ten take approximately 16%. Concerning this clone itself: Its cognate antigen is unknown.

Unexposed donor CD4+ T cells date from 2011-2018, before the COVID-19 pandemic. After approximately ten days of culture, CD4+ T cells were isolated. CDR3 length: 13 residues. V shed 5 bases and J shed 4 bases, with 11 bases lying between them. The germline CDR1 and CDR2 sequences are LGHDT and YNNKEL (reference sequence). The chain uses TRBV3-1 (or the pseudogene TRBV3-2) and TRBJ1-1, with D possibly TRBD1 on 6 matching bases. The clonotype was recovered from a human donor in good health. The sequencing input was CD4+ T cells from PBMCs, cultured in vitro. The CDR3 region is CASSRGLFTEAFF. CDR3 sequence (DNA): TGTGCCAGCAGCAGGGGGTTGTTCACTGAAGCTTTCTTT.